The 17 T cell receptor beta chains below all came from one sample that was sequenced in a study of T cell repertoires in ileal Crohn's disease. Measured with immunoSEQ multiplex PCR; TCRdb has only the in-frame clones, and not every one. Of 5,500 to 7,500 clones listed, roughly four fifths are singletons. Sequencing was performed on ileal tissue. The receptors were gathered from an adult with Crohn's disease.

This clone was detected once. The CDR3 protein is CASSLGGSGANVLTF. CDR3 in DNA: TGTGCCAGCAGCTTAGGAGGGTCTGGGGCCAACGTCCTGACTTTC. The chain recombines TRBV5-6 with TRBJ2-6, with TRBD2 as a possible D gene (6 bases). The germline CDR1 and CDR2 sequences are SGHDT and YYEEEE. This CDR3 region has 15 residues. With 2 bases removed from V and 1 base from J, the gap between germline ends came to 7 bases.

This clone has only one observation. The V and J genes are TRBV9 and TRBJ2-2, with 11 bases fitting TRBD1. The CDR3 has 17 residues. Germline V gives CDR1 SGDLS, CDR2 YYNGEE. Trimming took 3 bases from V and 5 from J; bases not matched to a gene: 9. The CDR3 coding sequence is TGTGCCAGCAGCGCCCGGGACAGGGGGTCCCCGACCGGGGAGCTGTTTTTT. Translation: CASSARDRGSPTGELFF.

The chain joins TRBV7-8 to TRBJ2-7; D perhaps matches TRBD1 (5 bases). Germline CDR1 is SGHVS and CDR2 is FQNEAQ. Trimming stripped 6 bases from V and 0 bases from J, with 12 bases between. This CDR3 contains 14 residues. The chain's CDR3 is CASSSRQGSYEQYF. CDR3 DNA sequence: TGTGCCAGCAGTTCCCGCCAGGGCTCCTACGAGCAGTACTTC.

This chain joins TRBV9 and TRBJ1-3, with D possibly matching TRBD1 (6 bases). The CDR3 has 16 amino acids. V was shortened by 0 bases and J by 0 bases, with 10 bases between the two germline ends. Germline V gene lookup returns CDR1 SGDLS and CDR2 YYNGEE. This CDR3 reads CASSVVSTGSGNTIYF. CDR3 coding DNA: TGTGCCAGCAGCGTAGTGTCGACAGGCTCTGGAAACACCATATATTTT.

This sequence joins TRBV5-5 and TRBJ2-5; TRBD1 matches at 8 bases. V dropped 4 bases and J dropped 4; count of bases not matched to a gene: 3. This CDR3 is built from 13 residues. Germline lookup yields CDR1 SGHKS and CDR2 YYEKEE (reference sequence). CDR3 DNA: TGTGCCAGCAGCCCAGGGGGCGTAGAGACCCAGTACTTC. Protein sequence: CASSPGGVETQYF.

V and J are TRBV15 and TRBJ2-3; D might be TRBD1 (6 bases). V shed 8 bases and J shed 8 bases, with 20 bases lying between them. The germline V gene encodes CDR1 LNHNV and CDR2 YYDKDF (reference sequence). This CDR3 has 14 residues. The CDR3 sequence: CATGQGTQGGTQYF. The DNA for the CDR3 is TGTGCCACCGGCCAGGGAACACAGGGCGGTACGCAGTATTTT.

This clone was seen a few times. The chain carries TRBV6-1 and TRBJ2-3; 11 bases are shared with TRBD2. CDR3 length: 16 residues. With V trimmed by 3 bases and J by 5 bases, 7 bases remained unmatched. Germline V gene sequence: CDR1 MNHNS, CDR2 SASEGT. The CDR3 reads CASSDLAGGAGDTQYF. CDR3 bases: TGTGCCAGCAGTGATCTAGCGGGGGGCGCGGGAGATACGCAGTATTTT.

V is TRBV11-1 and J is TRBJ2-4; TRBD1 matches at 8 bases. Trimming took 2 bases from V and 9 from J; bases not matched to a gene: 6. Germline CDR1 and CDR2: SGHAT and FQDESV (reference sequence). CDR3 length: 14 amino acids. The DNA of the CDR3 is TGTGCCAGCAGCTTAAGGCAGGGGGCAGGCATTCAGTACTTC. This codes for CASSLRQGAGIQYF.

This sequence joins TRBV28 and TRBJ2-5; the D gene is possibly TRBD1 (7 bases). The CDR3 runs to 14 residues. V lost 2 bases and J lost 6, with 13 bases in between. Germline V CDR1 and CDR2: MDHEN, SYDVKM. The CDR3 DNA reads TGTGCCAGCAGTTTACCAGGGGGGCGAAAGACCCAGTACTTC. It codes for CASSLPGGRKTQYF.

This clone was counted once. V usage is TRBV18 and J usage is TRBJ1-1; possibly TRBD1 for D (6 bases). The length of the CDR3 is 14 residues. Trimming removed 4 bases at V and 11 bases at J, with 20 bases between. From germline, CDR1 is KGHSH and CDR2 LQKENI. CDR3 in amino acids: CASSRSDPQGGAFF. CDR3 in DNA: TGTGCCAGCTCACGGTCAGACCCACAGGGTGGGGCTTTCTTT.

This sequence joins TRBV19 and TRBJ2-7, with 7 bases identical to TRBD1. The CDR3 has 15 residues. Per the germline V gene, CDR1 is LNHDA and CDR2 is SQIVND (reference sequence). Unmatched junction bases numbered 7, after V lost 3 bases and J lost 2 bases. CDR3 DNA: TGTGCCAGTAGTATTACTGACAGGGTACCCTACGAGCAGTACTTC. It codes for CASSITDRVPYEQYF.

The chain couples TRBV5-1 to TRBJ2-7; tentative D call: TRBD2 (7 bases). The CDR3 is made up of 13 amino acids. The germline V gene encodes CDR1 SGHRS and CDR2 YFSETQ. Trimming stripped 6 bases from V and 0 bases from J, with 10 bases between. Written as DNA, the CDR3 is TGCGCCAGCAAGGGGGGGAGCTCCTACGAGCAGTACTTC. Translating it yields CASKGGSSYEQYF.

V is TRBV2 and J is TRBJ1-5, with 7 bases identical to TRBD1. Germline assignment: CDR1 SNHLY and CDR2 FYNNEI. After removal of 4 bases from V and 5 bases from J, the junction contained 5 bases not matched to a gene. CDR3 length: 14 residues. As DNA, the CDR3 is TGTGCCAGCAGTGGACAAGGGGGCGATCAGCCCCAGCATTTT. Protein sequence: CASSGQGGDQPQHF.

This clone appeared a single time. This sequence joins TRBV28 and TRBJ1-1; the D gene is possibly TRBD1 (6 bases). The germline gives CDR1 MDHEN, CDR2 SYDVKM. Deletions cut 1 base from V and 0 bases from J, with 6 bases between. CDR3 length equals 14 residues. In nucleotides, the CDR3 is TGTGCCAGCAGTTTATACAGGGTGAACACTGAAGCTTTCTTT. Its translation: CASSLYRVNTEAFF.

The J gene is TRBJ2-7, the V gene TRBV6-1; TRBD1 aligns across 10 bases. Germline-derived CDR1 and CDR2 are MNHNS and SASEGT. J lost 5 bases, V lost 6 bases, and 10 bases had no gene match. The CDR3 runs to 15 residues. The CDR3: CASRGTGTGEDEQYF. The CDR3 coding sequence is TGTGCCAGCAGGGGGACCGGGACAGGGGAAGACGAGCAGTACTTC.

The chain is built from TRBV5-6 and TRBJ2-3; 9 bases align to TRBD1. This CDR3 has 14 residues. Germline V lookup: CDR1 SGHDT, CDR2 YYEEEE. Germline trimming cut 4 bases from V and 2 bases from J; bases unmatched to any gene: 2. The CDR3 sequence: CASSRDRATDTQYF. In nucleotides, the CDR3 is TGTGCCAGCAGCCGGGACAGGGCCACAGATACGCAGTATTTT.

V and J are TRBV6-1 and TRBJ1-6, with a tentative D call TRBD1 (6 bases). CDR3 length equals 15 residues. V shed 5 bases and J shed 5 bases, with 13 bases lying between them. Germline values: CDR1 MNHNS, CDR2 SASEGT. The CDR3 sequence: CASSLPQGNNSPLHF. For the CDR3, the DNA is TGTGCCAGCAGTCTACCACAGGGAAATAATTCACCCCTCCACTTT.